Described below is a single T cell receptor (beta chain) sequence and its context. Sequenced by immunoSEQ multiplex PCR; TCRdb stores in-frame clones only, minus some. The sample lists around 18,000 clones; over 35% were seen once. This sample stems from a study of tumor-infiltrating lymphocytes in localized non-small cell lung cancer. This clonotype was obtained from a human donor with non-small cell lung cancer. Sequenced input: lung tumor tissue.

CDR3 region: CASSFDGLLSSPLHF. CDR3 DNA: TGTGCCAGCAGCTTTGACGGCCTATTAAGTTCACCCCTCCACTTT. The chain combines TRBV7-8 with TRBJ1-6; D is ambiguous. Trimming shortened V by 3 bases and J by 9 bases, and 15 bases separated the two germline ends. This CDR3 is built from 15 residues. The V gene's germline CDR1 is SGHVS and CDR2 FQNEAQ.